The clone carrying this T cell receptor (beta chain) showed up just a few times. What it binds is unknown. The CDR3 totals 13 residues. V lost 6 bases, J lost 2 bases, and 5 bases lay in between. The germline CDR1 and CDR2 sequences are MNHEY and SMNVEV (reference sequence). The sample comes from a study of beta chain features in type 1 diabetes. What was sequenced were expressed TCRB transcripts, since all of the isolated RNA had been reverse transcribed. TCRdb keeps only in-frame clones here, not all; method: immunoSEQ multiplex PCR. The sample has fewer than 250,000 clones; around 9.6% are singletons. Study results and limitations: A closer apparent resemblance between naive, central memory and Treg TCRB repertoires was seen in patients than in healthy donors.

The sequence derives from a woman younger than 35 in good health. Sequencing input: naive CD4+ T cells from blood. The V call is TRBV27, the J call TRBJ2-6; no definite D call. The CDR3 region has the DNA TGTGCCAGCAGGGGCACTGGGGCCAACGTCCTGACTTTC. Translating it yields CASRGTGANVLTF.